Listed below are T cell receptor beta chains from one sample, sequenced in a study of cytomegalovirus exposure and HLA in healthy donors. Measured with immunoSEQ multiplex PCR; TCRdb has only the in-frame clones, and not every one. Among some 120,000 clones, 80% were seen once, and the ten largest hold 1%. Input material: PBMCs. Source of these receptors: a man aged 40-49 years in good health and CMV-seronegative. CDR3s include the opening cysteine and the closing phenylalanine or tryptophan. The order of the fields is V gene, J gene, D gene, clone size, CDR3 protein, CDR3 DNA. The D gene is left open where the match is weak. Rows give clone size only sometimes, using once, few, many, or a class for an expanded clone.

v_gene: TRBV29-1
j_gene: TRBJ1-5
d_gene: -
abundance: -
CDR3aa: CSVAGGAPDQPQHF
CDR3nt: TGCAGCGTTGCTGGGGGGGCGCCGGATCAGCCCCAGCATTTT

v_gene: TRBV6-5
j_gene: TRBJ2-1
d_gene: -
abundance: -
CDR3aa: CASSLGVGRGEQFF
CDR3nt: TGTGCCAGCAGCCTAGGGGTTGGACGAGGCGAGCAGTTCTTC

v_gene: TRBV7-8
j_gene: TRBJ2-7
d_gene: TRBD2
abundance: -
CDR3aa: CASSWSGGPYEQYF
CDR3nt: TGTGCCAGCAGCTGGAGCGGGGGACCATACGAGCAGTACTTC

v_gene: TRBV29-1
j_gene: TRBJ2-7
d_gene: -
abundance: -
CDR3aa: CSVVLQRTSPYEQYF
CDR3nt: TGCAGCGTTGTCTTACAGCGGACGTCCCCCTACGAGCAGTACTTC

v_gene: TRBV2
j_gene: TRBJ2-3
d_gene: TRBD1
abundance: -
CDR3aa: CATQGGPLNTQYF
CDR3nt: TGTGCCACACAGGGGGGTCCACTAAATACGCAGTATTTT

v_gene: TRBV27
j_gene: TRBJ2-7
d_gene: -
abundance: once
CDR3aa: CASSLRESYEQYF
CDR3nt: TGTGCCAGCAGTTTGCGGGAATCCTACGAGCAGTACTTC

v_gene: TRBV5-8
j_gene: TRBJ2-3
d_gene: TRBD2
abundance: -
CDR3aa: CASSLAGGRDTQYF
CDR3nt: TGTGCCAGCAGTCTAGCGGGGGGGCGAGATACGCAGTATTTT

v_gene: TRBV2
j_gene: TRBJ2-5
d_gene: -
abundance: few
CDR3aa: CASSPLRETQYF
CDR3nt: TGTGCCAGCAGTCCTCTCAGGGAGACCCAGTACTTC

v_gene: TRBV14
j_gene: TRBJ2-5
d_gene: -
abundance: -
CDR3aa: CASSQGWQGIQETQYF
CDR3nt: TGTGCCAGCAGCCAAGGCTGGCAGGGGATACAAGAGACCCAGTACTTC

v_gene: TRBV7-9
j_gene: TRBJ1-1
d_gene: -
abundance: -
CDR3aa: CASSLQGIEAFF
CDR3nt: TGTGCCAGCAGCCTACAGGGAATTGAAGCTTTCTTT

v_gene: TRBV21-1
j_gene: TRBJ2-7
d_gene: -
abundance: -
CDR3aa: CASSFSCGPSLFSYEQYF
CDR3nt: TGTGCCAGCAGCTTCTCCTGCGGGCCCTCTTTATTCTCCTACGAGCAGTACTTC

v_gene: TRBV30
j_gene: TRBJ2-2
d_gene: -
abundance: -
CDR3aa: CAWSVLVETGELFF
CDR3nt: TGTGCCTGGAGTGTACTGGTAGAGACCGGGGAGCTGTTTTTT

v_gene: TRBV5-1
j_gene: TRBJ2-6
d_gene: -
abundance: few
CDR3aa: CASSLVPSSGANVLTF
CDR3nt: TGCGCCAGCAGCTTGGTCCCCAGCTCTGGGGCCAACGTCCTGACTTTC

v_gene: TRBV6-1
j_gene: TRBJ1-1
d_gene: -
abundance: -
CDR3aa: CASRADSGTEAFF
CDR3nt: TGTGCCAGCAGAGCGGACAGTGGCACTGAAGCTTTCTTT

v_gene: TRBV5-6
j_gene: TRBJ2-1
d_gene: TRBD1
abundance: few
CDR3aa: CASSLDRGPSYNEQFF
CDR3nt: TGTGCCAGCAGCTTGGACAGGGGGCCATCCTACAATGAGCAGTTCTTC

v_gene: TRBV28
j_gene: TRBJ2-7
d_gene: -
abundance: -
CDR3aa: CASSFRQGPLDEQYF
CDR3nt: TGTGCCAGCAGTTTTAGGCAGGGGCCCCTGGACGAGCAGTACTTC

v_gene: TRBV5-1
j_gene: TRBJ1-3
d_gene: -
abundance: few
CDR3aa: CASSSASPGNTIYF
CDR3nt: TGCGCCAGCAGCTCTGCGAGCCCTGGAAACACCATATATTTT

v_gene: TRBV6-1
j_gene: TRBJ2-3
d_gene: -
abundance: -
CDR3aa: CASSEIGGGTQYF
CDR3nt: TGTGCCAGCAGTGAAATAGGAGGCGGTACGCAGTATTTT

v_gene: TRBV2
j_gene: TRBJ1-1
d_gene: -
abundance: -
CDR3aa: CASSGSQPNTEAFF
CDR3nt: TGTGCCAGCAGTGGTTCACAGCCGAACACTGAAGCTTTCTTT

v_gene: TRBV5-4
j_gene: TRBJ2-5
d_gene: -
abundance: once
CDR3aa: CASSSKAGAGETQYF
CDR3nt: TGTGCCAGCAGCTCCAAAGCTGGCGCGGGGGAGACCCAGTACTTC

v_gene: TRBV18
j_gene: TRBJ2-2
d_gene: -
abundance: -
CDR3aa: CASSPSLTGELFF
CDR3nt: TGTGCCAGCTCACCTAGTCTCACCGGGGAGCTGTTTTTT

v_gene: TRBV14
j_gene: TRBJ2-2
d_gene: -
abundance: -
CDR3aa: CASSQAAGANTGELFF
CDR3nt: TGTGCCAGCAGCCAAGCTGCAGGGGCGAACACCGGGGAGCTGTTTTTT

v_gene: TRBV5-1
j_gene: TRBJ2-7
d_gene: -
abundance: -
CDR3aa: CASSRDFNPYEQYF
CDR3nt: TGCGCCAGCAGCCGGGACTTCAATCCCTACGAGCAGTACTTC

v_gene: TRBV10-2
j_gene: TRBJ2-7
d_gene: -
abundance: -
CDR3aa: CASSTGAGLGGEQYF
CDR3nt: TGCGCCAGCAGCACAGGGGCGGGGTTGGGGGGCGAGCAGTACTTC

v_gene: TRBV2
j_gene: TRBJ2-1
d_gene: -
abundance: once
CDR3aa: CASSRDTYNEQFF
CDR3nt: TGTGCCAGCAGTCGGGACACCTACAATGAGCAGTTCTTC

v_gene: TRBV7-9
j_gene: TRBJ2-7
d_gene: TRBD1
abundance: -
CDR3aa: CASSSSGQSYEQYF
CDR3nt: TGTGCCAGCAGCTCATCGGGACAGAGCTACGAGCAGTACTTC

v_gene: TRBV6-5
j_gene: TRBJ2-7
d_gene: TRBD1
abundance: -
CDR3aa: CASSQGQGDYEQYF
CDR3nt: TGTGCCAGCAGCCAAGGACAGGGGGACTACGAGCAGTACTTC

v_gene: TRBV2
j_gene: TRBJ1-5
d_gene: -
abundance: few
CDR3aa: CASSEADGRVRGQPQHF
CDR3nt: TGTGCCAGCAGTGAAGCGGATGGGCGGGTCCGCGGTCAGCCCCAGCATTTT

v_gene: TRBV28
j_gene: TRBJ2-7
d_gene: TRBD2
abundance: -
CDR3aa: CASSLPRDYHYEQYF
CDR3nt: TGTGCCAGCAGTCTACCCCGGGACTACCATTACGAGCAGTACTTC

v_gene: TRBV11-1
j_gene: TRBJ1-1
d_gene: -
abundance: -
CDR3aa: CASSAFGVRGRAFF
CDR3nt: TGTGCCAGCAGTGCCTTCGGGGTGCGAGGACGAGCTTTCTTT

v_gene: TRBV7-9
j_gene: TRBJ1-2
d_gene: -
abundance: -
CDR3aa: CASSADSNYGYTF
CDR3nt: TGTGCCAGCAGCGCCGACAGCAACTATGGCTACACCTTC

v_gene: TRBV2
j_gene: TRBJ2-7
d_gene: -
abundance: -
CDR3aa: CASSPRDEQYF
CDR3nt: TGTGCCAGCAGTCCTCGGGACGAGCAGTACTTC

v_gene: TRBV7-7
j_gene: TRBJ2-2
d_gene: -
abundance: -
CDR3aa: CASSPRGSGGVGELFF
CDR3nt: TGTGCCAGCAGCCCACGGGGGTCCGGTGGGGTCGGGGAGCTGTTTTTT

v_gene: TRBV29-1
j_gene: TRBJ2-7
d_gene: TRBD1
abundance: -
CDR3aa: CSVARTGYEQYF
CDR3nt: TGCAGCGTTGCCAGGACAGGATACGAGCAGTACTTC

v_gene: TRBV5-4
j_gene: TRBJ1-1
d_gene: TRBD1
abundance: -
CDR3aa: CASSPLAGTGSLWAEAFF
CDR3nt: TGTGCCAGCAGCCCCCTGGCCGGGACAGGGAGCCTATGGGCTGAAGCTTTCTTT

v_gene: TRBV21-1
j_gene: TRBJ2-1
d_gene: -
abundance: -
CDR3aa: CASTGTGDVINEQFF
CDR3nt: TGTGCCAGCACCGGGACAGGGGACGTAATCAATGAGCAGTTCTTC

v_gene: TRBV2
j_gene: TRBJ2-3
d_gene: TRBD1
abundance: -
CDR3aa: CARRQGSTDTQYF
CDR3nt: TGTGCCAGGCGACAGGGTAGCACAGATACGCAGTATTTT

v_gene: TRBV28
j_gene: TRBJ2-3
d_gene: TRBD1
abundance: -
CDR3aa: CASKTRGRASDTQYF
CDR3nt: TGTGCCAGCAAAACAAGGGGGCGGGCATCAGATACGCAGTATTTT

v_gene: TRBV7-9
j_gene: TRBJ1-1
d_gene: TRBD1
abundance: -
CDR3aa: CASSEQGSGLTEAFF
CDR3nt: TGTGCCAGCAGCGAACAGGGGTCCGGGCTCACTGAAGCTTTCTTT

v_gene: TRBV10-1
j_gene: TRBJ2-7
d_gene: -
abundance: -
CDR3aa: CASSELASYEQYF
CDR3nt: TGCGCCAGCAGTGAGTTGGCCTCCTACGAGCAGTACTTC

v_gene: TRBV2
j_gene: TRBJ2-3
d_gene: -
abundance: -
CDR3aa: CASSDGVGGTDTQYF
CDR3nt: TGTGCCAGCAGTGATGGGGTAGGGGGCACAGATACGCAGTATTTT

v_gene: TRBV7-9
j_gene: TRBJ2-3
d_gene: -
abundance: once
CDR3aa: CASSYADTQYF
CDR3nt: TGTGCCAGCAGTTATGCAGATACGCAGTATTTT

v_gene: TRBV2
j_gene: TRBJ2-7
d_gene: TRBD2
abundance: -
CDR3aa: CASTPRAGVQAEQYF
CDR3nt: TGTGCCAGCACTCCCCGTGCGGGGGTCCAGGCCGAGCAGTACTTC

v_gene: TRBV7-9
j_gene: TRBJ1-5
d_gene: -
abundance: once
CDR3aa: CASSRGEGSNQPQHF
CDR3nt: TGTGCCAGCAGCCGCGGGGAGGGGAGCAATCAGCCCCAGCATTTT

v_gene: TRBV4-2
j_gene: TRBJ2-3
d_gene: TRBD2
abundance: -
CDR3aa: CASSQDLAGGDISTDTQYF
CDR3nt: TGTGCCAGCAGCCAAGATCTAGCGGGGGGGGATATTAGCACAGATACGCAGTATTTT

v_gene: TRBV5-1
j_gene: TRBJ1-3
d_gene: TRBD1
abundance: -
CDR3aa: CASSEDRMAYGNTIYF
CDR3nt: TGCGCCAGCAGCGAGGACAGGATGGCTTACGGAAACACCATATATTTT

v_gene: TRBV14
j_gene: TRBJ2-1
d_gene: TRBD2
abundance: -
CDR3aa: CASSHGLVNEQFF
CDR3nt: TGTGCCAGCAGCCATGGACTAGTCAATGAGCAGTTCTTC

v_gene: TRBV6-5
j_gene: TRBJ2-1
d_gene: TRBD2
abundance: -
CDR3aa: CASSYGAAGHNEQFF
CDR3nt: TGTGCCAGCAGTTACGGAGCAGCGGGGCACAATGAGCAGTTCTTC

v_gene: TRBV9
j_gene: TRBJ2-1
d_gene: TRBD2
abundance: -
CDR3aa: CASSVEGLAGNPQFF
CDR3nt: TGTGCCAGCAGCGTAGAGGGACTAGCGGGCAATCCTCAGTTCTTC

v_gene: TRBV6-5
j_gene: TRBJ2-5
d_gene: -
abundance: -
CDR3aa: CASSPDRQGETQYF
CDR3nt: TGTGCCAGCAGCCCCGACAGGCAGGGGGAGACCCAGTACTTC

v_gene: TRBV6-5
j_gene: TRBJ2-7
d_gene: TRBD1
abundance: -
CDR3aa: CASSRGQGGQYF
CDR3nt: TGTGCCAGCAGTCGAGGACAGGGCGGGCAGTACTTC

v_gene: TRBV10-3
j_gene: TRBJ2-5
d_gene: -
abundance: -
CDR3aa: CAISRDVETQYF
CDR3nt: TGTGCCATCAGCCGGGATGTTGAGACCCAGTACTTC

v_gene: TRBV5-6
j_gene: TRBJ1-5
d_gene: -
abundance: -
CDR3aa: CASSLREGLGPQHF
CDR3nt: TGTGCCAGCAGCTTGCGGGAGGGCCTAGGGCCCCAGCATTTT

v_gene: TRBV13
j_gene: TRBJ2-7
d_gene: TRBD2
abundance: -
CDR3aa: CASSPGLAESSYEQYF
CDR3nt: TGTGCCAGCAGCCCTGGACTAGCAGAGAGCTCCTACGAGCAGTACTTC